This is a list of T cell receptor beta chains from one sample in a study of CD8 T cells in ankylosing spondylitis. TCRdb itself ran the 5' RACE reads through MiXCR, one entry per CDR3 protein. The table lists more than 150,000 distinct CDR3 sequences, roughly 13% of them singletons. Source material: blood, either unsorted or a sorted T cell fraction (not recorded which). The receptors derive from a male donor with ankylosing spondylitis or in good health (not recorded which). CDR3s leave out the opening cysteine and the closing phenylalanine or tryptophan.

v_call: TRBV10-1
cdr3_aa: ASSESIFLAGVGTDTQY

v_call: TRBV21-1
cdr3_aa: ASSLGEGNQPQH

v_call: TRBV5-1
cdr3_aa: ASSLAPNTGELF

v_call: TRBV27
cdr3_aa: ASSSGTGKLF

v_call: TRBV4-1
cdr3_aa: ASSRSGTGIADEQF

v_call: TRBV5-1
cdr3_aa: ASSLVGRTYEQY

v_call: TRBV4-1
cdr3_aa: ASSQDWPDEQY

v_call: TRBV20-1
cdr3_aa: SARVPGERGAYEQY

v_call: TRBV7-2
cdr3_aa: ASSDRAEEFETQY

v_call: TRBV19
cdr3_aa: ASSIDAGGHPIYEQY

v_call: TRBV11-3
cdr3_aa: ASSPGRDGSYEQY

v_call: TRBV20-1
cdr3_aa: SARRGNEAGELF

v_call: TRBV10-3
cdr3_aa: AISEYPTYNEQF

v_call: TRBV7-8
cdr3_aa: ASSLERFGSSPDTQY

v_call: TRBV6-1
cdr3_aa: ASSTELAYNEQF

v_call: TRBV7-9
cdr3_aa: ASTGRVTYEQY

v_call: TRBV5-1
cdr3_aa: ASSFTSGGDNEQF

v_call: TRBV27
cdr3_aa: ASSPGTSSKY

v_call: TRBV7-9
cdr3_aa: ASSPPAYQETQY

v_call: TRBV10-3
cdr3_aa: AISGRDSQTFNYGYT

v_call: TRBV27
cdr3_aa: ASSPRDSWSINEKLF

v_call: TRBV20-1
cdr3_aa: SARDSGEGNNEQF

v_call: TRBV4-1
cdr3_aa: ASSQGGRNQPQH

v_call: TRBV11-2
cdr3_aa: ASSLVGRNPYNEQF

v_call: TRBV6-1
cdr3_aa: ASSERVPNYGYT

v_call: TRBV12-3/TRBV12-4
cdr3_aa: ASSFETGGSPLH

v_call: TRBV7-2
cdr3_aa: ASSFLTGESMNTEAF

v_call: TRBV18
cdr3_aa: ASSPPSRGYEQY

v_call: TRBV4-1
cdr3_aa: ASSQEITSADTQY

v_call: TRBV11-2
cdr3_aa: ASSLVAGSYNSPLH

v_call: TRBV18
cdr3_aa: ASSPETDRYEQY

v_call: TRBV29-1
cdr3_aa: SIRGASYNEQF

v_call: TRBV20-1
cdr3_aa: SANRDRHQPQH

v_call: TRBV5-1
cdr3_aa: ASSPGRGSEQY

v_call: TRBV27
cdr3_aa: ASRRIWTGGREKLF

v_call: TRBV7-2
cdr3_aa: ASSRDSTDTQY

v_call: TRBV4-1
cdr3_aa: ASSQPTSGRAGDTQY

v_call: TRBV7-6
cdr3_aa: ASSLSGTGGEQF

v_call: TRBV20-1
cdr3_aa: SAPGQGAYEQF

v_call: TRBV9
cdr3_aa: ASSVEDGTEAF

v_call: TRBV24-1
cdr3_aa: ATSDGITGELF

v_call: TRBV5-1
cdr3_aa: ASSSGTSVNTEAF

v_call: TRBV4-1
cdr3_aa: ASSHPSPGSGYNEQF

v_call: TRBV5-1
cdr3_aa: ASSSWTNDPYEQY

v_call: TRBV10-1
cdr3_aa: ASSNPGTGDYEQY

v_call: TRBV11-2
cdr3_aa: ASSLRFYETSGSIDTQY

v_call: TRBV2
cdr3_aa: ASNRDTEAF

v_call: TRBV30
cdr3_aa: ASGVLGSYEQY

v_call: TRBV27
cdr3_aa: ASSLWDSGSLRNEQF

v_call: TRBV27
cdr3_aa: ASSPFERRTDTQY